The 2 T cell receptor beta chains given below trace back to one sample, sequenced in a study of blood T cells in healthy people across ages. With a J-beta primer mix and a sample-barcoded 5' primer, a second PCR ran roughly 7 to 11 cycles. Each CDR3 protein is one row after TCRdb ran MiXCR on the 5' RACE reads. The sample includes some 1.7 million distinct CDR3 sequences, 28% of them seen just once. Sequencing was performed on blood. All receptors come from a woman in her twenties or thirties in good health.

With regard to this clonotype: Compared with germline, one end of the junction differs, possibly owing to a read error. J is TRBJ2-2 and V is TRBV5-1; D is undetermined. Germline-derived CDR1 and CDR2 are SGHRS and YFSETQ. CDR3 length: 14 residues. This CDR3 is CASSFSTNTGELFF. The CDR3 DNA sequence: TGTGCCAGCAGCTTCAGTACGAACACCGGGGAGCTGTTTTTT.

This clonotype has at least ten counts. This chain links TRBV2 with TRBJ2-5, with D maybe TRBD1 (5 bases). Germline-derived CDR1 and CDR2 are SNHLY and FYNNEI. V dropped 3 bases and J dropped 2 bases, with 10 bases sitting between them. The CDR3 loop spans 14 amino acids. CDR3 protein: CASSEGRVQETQYF. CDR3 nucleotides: TGTGCCAGCAGTGAGGGCAGGGTACAAGAGACCCAGTACTTC.